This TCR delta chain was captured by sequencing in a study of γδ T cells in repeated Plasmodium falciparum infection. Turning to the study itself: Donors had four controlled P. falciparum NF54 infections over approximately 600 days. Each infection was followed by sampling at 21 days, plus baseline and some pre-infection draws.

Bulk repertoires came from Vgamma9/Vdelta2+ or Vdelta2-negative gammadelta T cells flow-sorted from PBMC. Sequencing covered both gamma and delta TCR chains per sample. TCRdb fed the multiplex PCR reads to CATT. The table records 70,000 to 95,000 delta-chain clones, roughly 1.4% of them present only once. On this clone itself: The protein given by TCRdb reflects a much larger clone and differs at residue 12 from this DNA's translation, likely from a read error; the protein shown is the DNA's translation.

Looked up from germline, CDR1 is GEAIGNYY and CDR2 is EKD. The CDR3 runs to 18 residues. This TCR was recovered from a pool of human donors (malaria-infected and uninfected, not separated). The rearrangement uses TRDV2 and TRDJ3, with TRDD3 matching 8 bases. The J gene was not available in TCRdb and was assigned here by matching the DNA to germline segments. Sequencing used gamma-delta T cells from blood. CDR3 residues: CACDTDGDTSWGTRQMFF. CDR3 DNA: TGTGCCTGTGACACCGATGGGGATACCTCCTGGGGCACCCGACAGATGTTTTTC.